Below, 4 T cell receptor beta chains from the same sample are listed, as sequenced in a study of CD4 T cells in relation to SARS-CoV-2 and coronaviruses. The method was immunoSEQ multiplex PCR; TCRdb's version includes in-frame clones alone and lacks a portion of them. Of roughly 20,000 clones in the sample, 60% to 80% were seen once. CD4+ T cells from unexposed donors were obtained before the COVID-19 pandemic (2011-2018). The cells were cultured for 9 to 11 days before CD4+ T cells were isolated. Their cognate antigens are unknown. Sequencing used CD4+ T cells from PBMCs, cultured in vitro. All receptors come from a human donor in good health.

This clone was observed a handful of times. This chain connects TRBV28 to TRBJ1-1; TRBD1 is a possible D gene (6 bases). The germline V gene encodes CDR1 MDHEN and CDR2 SYDVKM. Trimming cost V 8 bases and J 2 bases, with 15 bases left between them. The CDR3 sequence is 14 residues long. The CDR3 DNA is TGTGCCAGCTACCTGATGACAGGCAACACTGAAGCTTTCTTT. Protein product: CASYLMTGNTEAFF.

This clone was seen only once. The chain recombines TRBV12-3 or TRBV12-4 with TRBJ2-1, with 13 bases that match TRBD2. V dropped 6 bases and J dropped 8; count of bases not matched to a gene: 1. The CDR3 is 13 residues long. Here the CDR3 DNA reads TGTGCCAGCAGGGGACTAGCGGGACATGAGCAGTTCTTC. Residues: CASRGLAGHEQFF.

The CDR3 protein is CSARDPRGQFF. DNA for the CDR3: TGCAGTGCTAGAGATCCTAGAGGGCAGTTCTTC. The rearrangement links TRBV20-1 to TRBJ2-1; D unresolved. V was clipped by 0 bases and J by 12 bases, with 9 bases between them. The germline V gene encodes CDR1 DFQATT and CDR2 SNEGSKA (reference sequence). The CDR3 contains 11 residues.

The chain couples TRBV27 to TRBJ2-4; TRBD1 aligns across 12 bases. J was trimmed by 4 bases and V by 3 bases; bases with no gene match: 4. Germline V gene sequence: CDR1 MNHEY, CDR2 SMNVEV (reference sequence). The CDR3 consists of 16 residues. CDR3 sequence: CASSLRGQGAKNIQYF. CDR3 in DNA: TGTGCCAGCAGTTTGCGGGGACAGGGGGCGAAAAACATTCAGTACTTC.